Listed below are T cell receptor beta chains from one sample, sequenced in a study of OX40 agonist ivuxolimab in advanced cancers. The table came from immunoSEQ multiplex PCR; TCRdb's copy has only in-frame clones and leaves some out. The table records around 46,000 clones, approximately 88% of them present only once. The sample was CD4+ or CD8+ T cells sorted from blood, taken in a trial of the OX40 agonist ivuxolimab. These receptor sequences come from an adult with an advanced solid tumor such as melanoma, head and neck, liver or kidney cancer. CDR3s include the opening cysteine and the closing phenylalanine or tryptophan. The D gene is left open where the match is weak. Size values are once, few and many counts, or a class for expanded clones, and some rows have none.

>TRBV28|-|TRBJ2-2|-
TGTGCCAGCACACCCGGGGTGGTTGGGGCCGGGGAGCTGTTTTTT
CASTPGVVGAGELFF
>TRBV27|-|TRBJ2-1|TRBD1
TGTGCCAGCAGTTGGACTTCCGGGACAGGGGGCTCCTACAATGAGCAGTTCTTC
CASSWTSGTGGSYNEQFF
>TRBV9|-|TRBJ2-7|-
TGTGCCAGCAGCTCGAGCGGGCGAGACGAGCAGTACTTC
CASSSSGRDEQYF
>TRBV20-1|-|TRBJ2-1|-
TGCAGTGAAGTTGAGAATGAGCAGTTCTTC
CSEVENEQFF
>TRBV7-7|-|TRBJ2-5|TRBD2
TGTGCTAGCAGCCCCGGACTAGACCAAGAGACCCAGTACTTC
CASSPGLDQETQYF
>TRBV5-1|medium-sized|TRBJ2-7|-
TGCGCCAGCAGCCCCGAGCTGGGGTCCACCTACGAGCAGTACTTC
CASSPELGSTYEQYF
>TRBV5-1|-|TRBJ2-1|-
TGCGCCAGCAGCAAGGACACCCAGATCGATGAGCAGTTCTTC
CASSKDTQIDEQFF
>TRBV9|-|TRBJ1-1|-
TGTGCCAGCAGCGCAAGGGACGGATTGAACACTGAAGCTTTCTTT
CASSARDGLNTEAFF
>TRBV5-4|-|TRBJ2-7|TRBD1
TGTGCCAGCAGCCCAGACAGGGGAGTTTACGAGCAGTACTTC
CASSPDRGVYEQYF
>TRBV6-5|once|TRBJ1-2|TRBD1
TGTGCCAGCAGTACGGGCCTACAGGGGAGGCGTGGCTACACCTTC
CASSTGLQGRRGYTF
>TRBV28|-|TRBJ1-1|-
TGTGCCAGCAGTTTAGGGTCCCGCACCCCCACTGAAGCTTTCTTT
CASSLGSRTPTEAFF
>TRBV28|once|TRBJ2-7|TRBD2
TGTGCCAGCAGTGTCGGACTAGCGGGAGACGGAAGCGAGCAGTACTTC
CASSVGLAGDGSEQYF
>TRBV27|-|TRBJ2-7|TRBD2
TGTGCCAGCAGTTCCTGGGCTAGCGGGGCTACCTACTACGAGCAGTACTTC
CASSSWASGATYYEQYF
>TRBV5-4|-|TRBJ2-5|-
TGTGCCAGCAGCTTCGTTTCGAGCGAGGGAGAGACCCAGTACTTC
CASSFVSSEGETQYF
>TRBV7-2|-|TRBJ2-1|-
TGTGCCAGCAGCGAGGAGGGGCTAGTAAATGAGCAGTTCTTC
CASSEEGLVNEQFF
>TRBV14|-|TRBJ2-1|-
TGTGCCAGCAGCCATATACCCCACACCCCCTACAATGAGCAGTTCTTC
CASSHIPHTPYNEQFF
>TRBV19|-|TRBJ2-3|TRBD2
TGTGCCAGTAGTATACCCTCTGGGCTAGCGGGGGAAGCAGATACGCAGTATTTT
CASSIPSGLAGEADTQYF
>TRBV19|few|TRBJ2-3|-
TGTGCCAGTAGTATAGACACCCCTAGAGGGGGTTGGACAGATACGCAGTATTTT
CASSIDTPRGGWTDTQYF
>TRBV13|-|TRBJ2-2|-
TGTGCCAGCAGCTTCGCCCGGAACACCGGGGAGCTGTTTTTT
CASSFARNTGELFF
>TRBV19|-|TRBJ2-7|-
TGTGCCAGTAGGGACGAGAGCTCCTACGAGCAGTACTTC
CASRDESSYEQYF
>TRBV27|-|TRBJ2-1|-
TGTGCCAGCAGACAGGGATGGGCTGAGCAGTTCTTC
CASRQGWAEQFF
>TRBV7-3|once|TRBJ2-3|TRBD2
TGTGCCAGCAGCCCCTGGGGGGGGAGCACAGATACGCAGTATTTT
CASSPWGGSTDTQYF
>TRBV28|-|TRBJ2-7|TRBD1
TGTGCCAGCAGTTTCCCGGGACAGGGGACCGAGCAGTACTTC
CASSFPGQGTEQYF
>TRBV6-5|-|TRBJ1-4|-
TGTGCCAGCAGTTACTCGAACAGAGTTCCCGAAAAACTGTTTTTT
CASSYSNRVPEKLFF
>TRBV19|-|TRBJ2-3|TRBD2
TGTGCCAGTAGTGGGACTAGCGGGAGGGATACGCAGTATTTT
CASSGTSGRDTQYF
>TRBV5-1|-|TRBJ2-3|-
TGCGCCAGCAGGGAGATTGGAGATACGCAGTATTTT
CASREIGDTQYF
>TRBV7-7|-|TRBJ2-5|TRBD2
TGTGCTAGCAGTCCAGGGACTAGCGGGGGGGAGACCCAGTACTTC
CASSPGTSGGETQYF
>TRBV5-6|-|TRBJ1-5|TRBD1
TGTGCCAGCAGCTCCGAGGGGGCCCAGCCCCAGCATTTT
CASSSEGAQPQHF
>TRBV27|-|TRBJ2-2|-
TGTGCCAGCAGTTTGGCCATGGACGGGGAGCTGTTTTTT
CASSLAMDGELFF
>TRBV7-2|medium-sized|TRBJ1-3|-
TGTGCCAGCAGCCCCCCGGGAAACACCATATATTTT
CASSPPGNTIYF
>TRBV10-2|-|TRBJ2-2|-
TGCGCCAGCAGTGAAGGGAAACTGGCCACCGGGGAGCTGTTTTTT
CASSEGKLATGELFF
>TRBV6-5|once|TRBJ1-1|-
TGTGCCAGCAGTTACGAGGGTACCATTGAAGCTTTCTTT
CASSYEGTIEAFF
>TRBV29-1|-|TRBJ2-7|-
TGCAGCGTCGAAGGTAGGGGTAGTGGTGACTACGAGCAGTACTTC
CSVEGRGSGDYEQYF
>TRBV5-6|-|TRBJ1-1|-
TGTGCCAGCAGCTTGTATCCGGGACTAGGGGCTAACACTGAAGCTTTCTTT
CASSLYPGLGANTEAFF
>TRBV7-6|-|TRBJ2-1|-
TGTGCCAGCGGGACTTTTTACAATGAGCAGTTCTTC
CASGTFYNEQFF
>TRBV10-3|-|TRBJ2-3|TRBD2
TGTGCCATCAGTGAGTTGTGGGCGGGGGGGCTTCCAGATACGCAGTATTTT
CAISELWAGGLPDTQYF
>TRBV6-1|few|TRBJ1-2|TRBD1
TGTGCCAGCAGGATCGGACAGGGACCTAACTATGGCTACACCTTC
CASRIGQGPNYGYTF
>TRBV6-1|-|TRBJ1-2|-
TGTGCCAGCAGCCACAGAGGTTTTGGATATGGCTACACCTTC
CASSHRGFGYGYTF
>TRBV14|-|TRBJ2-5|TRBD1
TGTGCCAGCAGCCAAGAGGCCGGGACAGGGGTGGAGACCCAGTACTTC
CASSQEAGTGVETQYF
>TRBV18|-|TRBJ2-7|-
TGTGCCAGCTCATCCGGACAAGACTACGAGCAGTACTTC
CASSSGQDYEQYF
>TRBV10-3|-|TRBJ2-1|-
TGTGCCATCAGTGAGGGCGAGGGGGAGAATGAGCAGTTCTTC
CAISEGEGENEQFF
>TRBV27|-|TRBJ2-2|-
TGTGCCAGTAGCCGGGACTCGAACACCGGGGAGCTGTTTTTT
CASSRDSNTGELFF
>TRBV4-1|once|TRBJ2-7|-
TGCGCCAGCAGCCAAGCTTGGGACGGGATCTACGAGCAGTACTTC
CASSQAWDGIYEQYF
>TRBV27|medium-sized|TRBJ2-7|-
TGTGCCAGCATTTACTCTAGCGGGACAGGGGTCTACGAGCAGTACTTC
CASIYSSGTGVYEQYF
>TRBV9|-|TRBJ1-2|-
TGTGCCAGCAGCCGTACAGGGCTAACTTATGGCTACACCTTC
CASSRTGLTYGYTF
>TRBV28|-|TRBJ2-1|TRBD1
TGTGCCAGCAGCACCGGACAGGGTTACCTGGGGCAGTTCTTC
CASSTGQGYLGQFF
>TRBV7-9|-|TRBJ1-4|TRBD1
TGTGCCAGCAGCTTAGACCAGGGGGAGGATGAAAAACTGTTTTTT
CASSLDQGEDEKLFF